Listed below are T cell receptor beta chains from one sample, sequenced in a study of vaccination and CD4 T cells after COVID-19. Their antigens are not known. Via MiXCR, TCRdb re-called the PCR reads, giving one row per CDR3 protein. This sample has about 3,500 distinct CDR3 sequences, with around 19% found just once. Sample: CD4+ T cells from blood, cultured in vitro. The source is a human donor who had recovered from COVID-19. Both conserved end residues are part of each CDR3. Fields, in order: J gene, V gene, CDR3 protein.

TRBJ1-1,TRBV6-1,CASRRGGSVAFF
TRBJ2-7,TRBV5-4,CASSSHAEQYF
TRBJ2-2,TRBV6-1,CASSAGWGIANTGELFF
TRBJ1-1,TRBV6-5,CASSLRTGGVNTEAFF
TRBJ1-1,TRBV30,CAWHDRVGTEAFF
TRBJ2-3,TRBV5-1,CASSFTVLPDTQYF
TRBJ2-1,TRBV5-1,CASSLESPGQGAGEQFF
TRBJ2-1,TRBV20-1,CSGLSYNEQFF
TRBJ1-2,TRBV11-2,CASSLEAGYGYTF
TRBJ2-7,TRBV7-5,CISVPEATREFNEQYF
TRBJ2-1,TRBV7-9,CASSLRGEQFF
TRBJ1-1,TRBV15,CATSPLRDEAFF
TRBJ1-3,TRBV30,CAWSVQPWGNTIYF
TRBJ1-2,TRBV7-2,CASSLKQGYGYTF
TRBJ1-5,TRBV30,CAWSPLFQPQHF
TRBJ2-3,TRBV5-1,CASSLGDRARDTQYF
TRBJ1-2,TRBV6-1,CASSEAGFRQLGYTF
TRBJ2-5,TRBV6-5,CASSYNPASPQETQYF
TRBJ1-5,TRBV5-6,CASSLYGDKASNQPQHF
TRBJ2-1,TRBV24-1,CATSFQSEQFF
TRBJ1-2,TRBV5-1,CASSFTGQKNGYTF
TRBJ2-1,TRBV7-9,CASSYSAYDHNEQFF
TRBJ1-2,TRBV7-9,CASSPQGAVGYTF
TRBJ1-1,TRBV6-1,CASSRFRDTEAFF
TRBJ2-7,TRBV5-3,CARSLKDRGLEQYF
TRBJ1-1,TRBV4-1,CASSLGTDTLNTEAFF
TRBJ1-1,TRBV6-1,CASSELGILAFF
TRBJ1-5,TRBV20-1,CSAKTTGNQPQHF
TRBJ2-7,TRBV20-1,CSAGGTGAGSYEQYF
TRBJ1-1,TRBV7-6,CASSGSGGEAFF
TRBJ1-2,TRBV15,CATSTPGQGARGYTF
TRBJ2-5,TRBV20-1,CSARVDFRDQYF
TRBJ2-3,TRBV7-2,CASSSRGVPGTDTQYF
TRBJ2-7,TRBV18,CASSPPSAGGANEQYF